The clone carrying this T cell receptor beta chain was counted between two and nine times. Sequencing used immunoSEQ multiplex PCR; TCRdb keeps in-frame clones, though not all of them. The repertoire holds around 50,000 clones, with about 89% as singletons. This specimen belongs to a study of OX40 agonist ivuxolimab in advanced cancers. No patient had autoimmune disease or received systemic immunosuppression. Germline V gene data show CDR1 as MNHNY and CDR2 as SVGAGI (reference sequence). This CDR3 has 12 amino acids. The V end was cut by 9 bases, the J end by 7 bases, with 12 bases between. This material consisted of CD4+ or CD8+ T cells sorted from blood, taken in a trial of the OX40 agonist ivuxolimab. The chain employs TRBV6-6 and TRBJ2-2; no clear D gene. The source is an adult with an advanced solid tumor such as melanoma, head and neck, liver or kidney cancer. The CDR3 coding sequence is TGTGCCAGTGGGGAAATTGTCGGGGAGCTGTTTTTT. Translated: CASGEIVGELFF.